This is a list of T cell receptor beta chains from one sample in a study of TIL therapy for anti-PD-1-resistant metastatic lung cancer. Clones were read by immunoSEQ multiplex PCR, and TCRdb kept only the in-frame ones, dropping some. The sample lists fewer than 60,000 clones, roughly 85% occurring once. The sequenced sample was blood, obtained at baseline. The receptors shown here come from a person between 30 and 79 years old with non-small cell lung cancer. The CDR3 runs from the conserved cysteine through the conserved F or W. The order of the fields is D gene, J gene, clone size, CDR3 length, V gene, CDR3 DNA, CDR3 protein. A D gene is named only where the DNA matches it firmly. A row's size may be missing; if present it is once, few, many or a size class.

d_gene: -; j_gene: TRBJ2-7; abundance: -; len: 15; v_gene: TRBV6-2/TRBV6-3; CDR3nt: TGTGCCAGCAGTTACCTTCGCCTAATAGGGGGCGAGCAGTACTTC; CDR3aa: CASSYLRLIGGEQYF
d_gene: TRBD1; j_gene: TRBJ2-7; abundance: -; len: 13; v_gene: TRBV14; CDR3nt: TGTGCCAGCAGCCAGACTACAGGGGCCGAGCAGTACTTC; CDR3aa: CASSQTTGAEQYF
d_gene: TRBD1; j_gene: TRBJ2-7; abundance: -; len: 12; v_gene: TRBV9; CDR3nt: TGTGCCAGCAGCGGACAGGGAAGCGAGCAGTACTTC; CDR3aa: CASSGQGSEQYF
d_gene: -; j_gene: TRBJ2-2; abundance: -; len: 14; v_gene: TRBV10-1; CDR3nt: TGCGCCAGCAGAGAGGACACGAACACCGGGGAGCTGTTTTTT; CDR3aa: CASREDTNTGELFF
d_gene: -; j_gene: TRBJ2-6; abundance: -; len: 12; v_gene: TRBV27; CDR3nt: TGTGCCCGGATATCTGGGGCCAACGTCCTGACTTTC; CDR3aa: CARISGANVLTF
d_gene: -; j_gene: TRBJ2-4; abundance: -; len: 16; v_gene: TRBV5-1; CDR3nt: TGCGCCAGCAGCTCTGCTTACCGGGACACCAAAAACATTCAGTACTTC; CDR3aa: CASSSAYRDTKNIQYF
d_gene: -; j_gene: TRBJ2-1; abundance: -; len: 12; v_gene: TRBV20-1; CDR3nt: TGCAGTGCTAGTAAACAGGGCCATGAGCAGTTCTTC; CDR3aa: CSASKQGHEQFF
d_gene: TRBD1; j_gene: TRBJ1-2; abundance: few; len: 12; v_gene: TRBV2; CDR3nt: TGTGCCAGCAGGACAGGGGAATATGGCTACACCTTC; CDR3aa: CASRTGEYGYTF
d_gene: TRBD1; j_gene: TRBJ2-7; abundance: once; len: 12; v_gene: TRBV5-1; CDR3nt: TGCGCCAGCAGCCGACAGGGTTACGAGCAGTACTTC; CDR3aa: CASSRQGYEQYF
d_gene: -; j_gene: TRBJ2-6; abundance: -; len: 14; v_gene: TRBV18; CDR3nt: TGTGCCAGCCTCAAGGGGTCTGGGGCCAACGTCCTGACTTTC; CDR3aa: CASLKGSGANVLTF
d_gene: -; j_gene: TRBJ2-1; abundance: -; len: 12; v_gene: TRBV6-5; CDR3nt: TGTGCCAGCAGTTCAGGACCCAATGAGCAGTTCTTC; CDR3aa: CASSSGPNEQFF
d_gene: TRBD2; j_gene: TRBJ2-7; abundance: -; len: 14; v_gene: TRBV28; CDR3nt: TGTGCCAGCAGTTCTAGCGGGAGGGTCTACGAGCAGTACTTC; CDR3aa: CASSSSGRVYEQYF